The 21 T cell receptor beta chains below all came from one sample that was sequenced in a study of cytomegalovirus exposure and HLA in healthy donors. This PCR relied on a set of 60 Vbeta primers and 13 Jbeta primers. Profiling relied on immunoSEQ multiplex PCR, and the TCRdb table lists in-frame clones only, not all of them. The table shows 150,000 to 200,000 clones, with about four fifths occurring only once. The material sequenced was PBMCs. Receptors originate from a woman between 45 and 60 years old in good health and CMV-seronegative.

The chain links TRBV28 to TRBJ1-2; the D gene is possibly TRBD1 (5 bases). Trimming left V 4 bases short and J 2 bases short, with 14 bases between. CDR3 length: 15 amino acids. Germline CDR1 MDHEN, CDR2 SYDVKM. The CDR3 DNA follows: TGTGCCAGCAGTTCCCCCTTTAGGGGAAACTATGGCTACACCTTC. Amino acid sequence: CASSSPFRGNYGYTF.

The chain employs TRBV15 and TRBJ1-1; D is undetermined. The CDR3 has 14 amino acids. Trimming left V 2 bases short and J 2 bases short, with 9 bases between. The germline CDR1 and CDR2 sequences are LNHNV and YYDKDF (reference sequence). CDR3 in amino acids: CATSRPQANTEAFF. In nucleotides, the CDR3 is TGTGCCACCAGCAGACCTCAGGCAAACACTGAAGCTTTCTTT.

The V and J genes are TRBV5-1 and TRBJ2-7, with D unresolved. CDR1 SGHRS and CDR2 YFSETQ come from the germline V gene. V was shortened by 0 bases and J by 5 bases, with 9 bases between the two germline ends. This CDR3 spans 13 amino acids. This chain's CDR3 is CASSLGAVHEQYF. For the CDR3, the DNA is TGCGCCAGCAGCTTGGGGGCAGTTCACGAGCAGTACTTC. The variable domain in full, completed from reference TRBV5-1 and TRBJ2-7, reads KAGVTQTPRYLIKTRGQQVTLSCSPISGHRSVSWYQQTPGQGLQFLFEYFSETQRNKGNFPGRFSGRQFSNSRSEMNVSTLELGDSALYLCASSLGAVHEQYFGPGTRLTVT.

In regard to this clone: This specimen includes other DNA sequences encoding the same CDR3. CDR3 sequence (DNA): TGCGCCAGCAGTCAAGACAGGGAATCTCGGAACACTGAAGCTTTCTTT. This translates into CASSQDRESRNTEAFF. V gene TRBV23-1 combines with J gene TRBJ1-1; 7 bases match TRBD1. TRBV23-1 is designated an ORF whose function remains uncertain. Germline trimming cut 2 bases from V and 1 base from J; bases unmatched to any gene: 7. The CDR3 spans 16 residues.

The chain is built from TRBV7-6 and TRBJ1-1, with 8 positions matching TRBD1. CDR1 is SGHVS and CDR2 is FNYEAQ in the germline V gene. The V segment lost 1 base and the J segment 0 bases; nucleotides outside the gene matches: 4. This CDR3 contains 16 residues. The CDR3 loop reads CASSLGQGFVNTEAFF. CDR3 bases: TGTGCCAGCAGCTTAGGACAGGGGTTCGTGAACACTGAAGCTTTCTTT.

The rearrangement joins TRBV5-1 to TRBJ1-2; 7 nucleotides agree with TRBD1. Losses at the gene ends were 2 bases for V and 2 bases for J; bases not matched to a gene: 3. CDR3 size: 14 residues. Germline CDR1 and CDR2: SGHRS and YFSETQ. CDR3 amino acids: CASSLTGENYGYTF. The CDR3 region has the DNA TGCGCCAGCAGCTTAACAGGGGAGAACTATGGCTACACCTTC.

The V and J genes are TRBV5-4 and TRBJ2-7; 9 bases agree with TRBD1. The V gene end was trimmed by 0 bases and the J gene end by 7 bases; junction bases not matched to a gene: 8. Germline-derived CDR1 and CDR2 are SGHNT and YYREEE (reference sequence). CDR3 length: 15 residues. CDR3 coding DNA: TGTGCCAGCAGCTTGGTTGGGACAGGGTCGGGGGAGCAGTACTTC. Translation: CASSLVGTGSGEQYF. Full variable domain (remainder filled in from reference TRBV5-4 and TRBJ2-7): ETGVTQSPTHLIKTRGQQVTLRCSSQSGHNTVSWYQQALGQGPQFIFQYYREEENGRGNFPPRFSGLQFPNYSSELNVNALELDDSALYLCASSLVGTGSGEQYFGPGTRLTVT.

This chain links TRBV7-2 with TRBJ2-7; 7 bases align to TRBD1. CDR3 size: 13 residues. V trimming: 4 bases; J trimming: 6 bases; junction bases outside the gene matches: 6. Germline CDR1 and CDR2: SGHTA and FQGNSA. The CDR3 sequence: CASSYQGVGEQYF. Written as DNA, the CDR3 is TGTGCCAGCAGCTACCAGGGGGTGGGCGAGCAGTACTTC.

The chain has TRBV6-5 and TRBJ1-6, with TRBD1 matching 9 bases. The V gene's germline CDR1 is MNHEY and CDR2 SVGAGI. The ends lost 3 bases at V and 7 bases at J; junction bases unmatched: 7. This CDR3 is 16 amino acids long. CDR3 sequence: CASSYTRTGENSPLHF. The CDR3 DNA reads TGTGCCAGCAGTTATACGAGGACAGGGGAAAATTCACCCCTCCACTTT.

Here the CDR3 DNA reads TGTGCCAGCAGCATGATAGCGGGAGCCAATGAGCAGTTCTTC. This translates into CASSMIAGANEQFF. The J gene is TRBJ2-1, the V gene TRBV7-2; the match to TRBD2 covers 9 bases. The V gene's germline CDR1 is SGHTA and CDR2 FQGNSA. The V and J ends lost 5 bases and 6 bases, in that order; junction bases with no gene match: 5. The CDR3 extends over 14 amino acids.

The V gene is TRBV20-1, the J gene TRBJ2-3; D possibly corresponds to TRBD1 (6 bases). V was pared by 5 bases and J by 14 bases, with 14 bases between. Germline lookup yields CDR1 DFQATT and CDR2 SNEGSKA (reference sequence). CDR3 length equals 10 residues. Here the CDR3 reads CSAHRDESYF. The CDR3 nucleotides read TGCAGTGCTCACAGGGACGAGTCGTATTTT.

The chain carries TRBV7-8 and TRBJ1-2; perhaps TRBD1 as D (5 bases). The germline V gene has CDR1 SGHVS and CDR2 FQNEAQ. The CDR3 has 13 residues. V was pared by 5 bases and J by 2 bases, with 9 bases between. In DNA, the CDR3 is TGTGCCAGCAGCCTGGCAGGGAACTATGGCTACACCTTC. Its translation: CASSLAGNYGYTF.

V usage is TRBV9 and J usage is TRBJ2-7; unclear D gene. Between the trimmed V and J ends, which lost 3 bases and 0 bases, there was a span of 13 bases. CDR1 is SGDLS, CDR2 YYNGEE, per germline. This CDR3 spans 15 amino acids. CDR3 sequence (DNA): TGTGCCAGCAGCGCCTCCCGGTCCTTCTCCTACGAGCAGTACTTC. Protein sequence: CASSASRSFSYEQYF.

The chain has TRBV6-1 and TRBJ1-5, with D possibly matching TRBD1 (6 bases). V was trimmed by 10 bases and J by 1 base, leaving 11 bases between them. The V gene's germline CDR1 is MNHNS and CDR2 SASEGT. The CDR3 totals 13 residues. CDR3 amino acids: CATDDRSNQPQHF. CDR3 sequence (DNA): TGTGCCACCGACGACAGGAGCAATCAGCCCCAGCATTTT.

This clone was counted once. The chain uses TRBV19 and TRBJ2-3; possibly TRBD1 for D (6 bases). The CDR3 is 16 residues long. Trimming took 7 bases from V and 0 from J, leaving 17 bases between them. Germline V gene lookup returns CDR1 LNHDA and CDR2 SQIVND (reference sequence). The CDR3 loop reads CASTPTGAPSTDTQYF. The CDR3 DNA reads TGTGCCAGTACCCCGACAGGCGCGCCTAGCACAGATACGCAGTATTTT.

This clone was found a few times. The chain is built from TRBV7-9 and TRBJ1-4; 7 bases line up with TRBD1. This CDR3 is 15 amino acids long. Per the germline V gene, CDR1 is SEHNR and CDR2 is FQNEAQ (reference sequence). After removal of 2 bases from V and 8 bases from J, the junction contained 8 bases not matched to a gene. CDR3 loop: CASSLTGQLREKLFF. CDR3 in DNA: TGTGCCAGCAGCTTAACGGGACAGCTTCGGGAAAAACTGTTTTTT.

J is TRBJ1-2 and V is TRBV6-5, with TRBD1 as a possible D gene (5 bases). Germline V gene lookup returns CDR1 MNHEY and CDR2 SVGAGI. The CDR3 consists of 15 residues. Trimming shortened V by 6 bases and J by 2 bases, and 16 bases separated the two germline ends. CDR3 protein: CASSRGLGGNYGYTF. For the CDR3, the DNA is TGTGCCAGCAGCCGCGGCTTGGGGGGGAACTATGGCTACACCTTC.

The table lists this clone with a few counts. The CDR3 DNA follows: TGTGCCAGCACCGCGGGGGATACGCAGTATTTT. It specifies CASTAGDTQYF. The genes are TRBV7-9 and TRBJ2-3; weak D call: TRBD2 (6 bases). Germline values: CDR1 SEHNR, CDR2 FQNEAQ (reference sequence). The CDR3 length is 11 residues. The germline V and J ends were trimmed by 7 bases and 6 bases, with 8 bases remaining between them.

This clone was detected a few times. This chain uses TRBV20-1 with TRBJ2-1; no clear D. CDR1 DFQATT and CDR2 SNEGSKA come from the germline V gene (reference sequence). The CDR3 has 10 residues. Trimming took 2 bases from V and 8 from J, leaving 4 bases between them. The CDR3 DNA is TGCAGTGCTAGATTCGATGAGCAGTTCTTC. Amino acid sequence: CSARFDEQFF.

This clone came up a few times. The rearrangement links TRBV5-1 to TRBJ1-1; D may be TRBD1 (5 bases). The V gene's germline CDR1 is SGHRS and CDR2 YFSETQ. There are 15 residues in the CDR3. V lost 0 bases, J lost 5 bases, and 14 bases lay in between. The CDR3 DNA is TGCGCCAGCAGCTTGGTTGCAATAAGGGGTACTGAAGCTTTCTTT. It specifies CASSLVAIRGTEAFF.

This clone was seen a single time. The chain couples TRBV15 to TRBJ2-7; D perhaps matches TRBD2 (6 bases). This CDR3 spans 14 amino acids. V lost 1 base and J lost 0, with 7 bases in between. In germline, CDR1 is LNHNV, CDR2 YYDKDF (reference sequence). In DNA form, the CDR3 reads TGTGCCACCAGCAGAGGGACTACCTCCTACGAGCAGTACTTC. This encodes CATSRGTTSYEQYF.